This is a list of T cell receptor beta chains from one sample in a study of blood T cell repertoires in COVID-19. Data came from immunoSEQ multiplex PCR; TCRdb stores just in-frame clones and leaves some out. The data show approximately 330,000 clones, with around 91% seen just once and approximately 0.98% held by the top ten. Input material: peripheral blood. These receptors were collected from a woman between 40 and 55 years old with COVID-19, enrolled during active disease. CDR3s include the opening cysteine and the closing phenylalanine or tryptophan. The D gene is left open where the match is weak. Clone size is shown for a subset of rows, as once, few, many or a class of expanded clone.

size: -
V: TRBV28
J: TRBJ2-7
D: -
DNA: TGTGCCAGCGGCGGAGGGGCCTACGAGCAGTACTTC
CDR3: CASGGGAYEQYF

size: -
V: TRBV10-3
J: TRBJ1-2
D: TRBD1
DNA: TGTGCCATCAGGAAAACAGGGGACGGCTACACCTTC
CDR3: CAIRKTGDGYTF

size: once
V: TRBV7-9
J: TRBJ2-1
D: -
DNA: TGTGCCAGCAGCTTACGGGAAGGGTACAATGAGCAGTTCTTC
CDR3: CASSLREGYNEQFF

size: -
V: TRBV7-8
J: TRBJ1-2
D: -
DNA: TGTGCCAGCAGCCCGATTCAAGGGGCATCTGGCTACACCTTC
CDR3: CASSPIQGASGYTF

size: few
V: TRBV19
J: TRBJ1-5
D: TRBD1
DNA: TGTGCCAGTATCGACAGGGGCAATCAGCCCCAGCATTTT
CDR3: CASIDRGNQPQHF

size: -
V: TRBV4-3
J: TRBJ2-2
D: -
DNA: TGCGCCAGCAGTCAAGCCCAGTCGAACAGGGCCGGGGAGCTGTTTTTT
CDR3: CASSQAQSNRAGELFF

size: -
V: TRBV9
J: TRBJ2-3
D: -
DNA: TGTGCCAGCAGCCCACGACTGACTAGCACAGATACGCAGTATTTT
CDR3: CASSPRLTSTDTQYF

size: -
V: TRBV28
J: TRBJ1-1
D: TRBD1
DNA: TGTGCCAGCAGTTTCCACGGGACAGGGGAAACTGAAGCTTTCTTT
CDR3: CASSFHGTGETEAFF

size: -
V: TRBV10-3
J: TRBJ2-5
D: TRBD2
DNA: TGTGCCATCAGTGTTGGGACTAGTCAAGAGACCCAGTACTTC
CDR3: CAISVGTSQETQYF

size: -
V: TRBV15
J: TRBJ1-6
D: TRBD1
DNA: TGTGCCACCAGCAACGACAGGGGTAATTCACCCCTCCACTTT
CDR3: CATSNDRGNSPLHF

size: few
V: TRBV27
J: TRBJ1-5
D: -
DNA: TGTGCCAGCAGTACGCGTCCGGGGGGAGGGGTTAATCAGCCCCAGCATTTT
CDR3: CASSTRPGGGVNQPQHF

size: -
V: TRBV12-3/TRBV12-4
J: TRBJ2-2
D: -
DNA: TGTGCCAGCAGCGCCGCGCCCGCCGGGGAGCTGTTTTTT
CDR3: CASSAAPAGELFF

size: -
V: TRBV27
J: TRBJ2-2
D: TRBD2
DNA: TGTGCCAGCCGACTAGCGGGAGGCCCCGGGGAGCTGTTTTTT
CDR3: CASRLAGGPGELFF

size: -
V: TRBV27
J: TRBJ2-7
D: TRBD2
DNA: TGTGCCAGTAAGACAGCGGGACTGCGTTCCCACGAGCAGTACTTC
CDR3: CASKTAGLRSHEQYF

size: -
V: TRBV27
J: TRBJ2-5
D: -
DNA: TGTGCCAGCAGTTTATATGTACAGGGACAAGAGACCCAGTACTTC
CDR3: CASSLYVQGQETQYF

size: -
V: TRBV27
J: TRBJ2-6
D: -
DNA: TGTGCCAGCACACACTTCACAGGGTTATCTGGGGCCAACGTCCTGACTTTC
CDR3: CASTHFTGLSGANVLTF

size: few
V: TRBV7-2
J: TRBJ1-2
D: -
DNA: TGTGCCAGCAGCTTAGAGTTGTTCAGGAAGAACTATGGCTACACCTTC
CDR3: CASSLELFRKNYGYTF

size: -
V: TRBV18
J: TRBJ2-2
D: -
DNA: TGTGCCAGCTCACCCCGGACCGGGGAGCTGTTTTTT
CDR3: CASSPRTGELFF

size: -
V: TRBV2
J: TRBJ1-1
D: -
DNA: TGTGCCAGCAGTTCTGACAGCACTGAAGCTTTCTTT
CDR3: CASSSDSTEAFF

size: -
V: TRBV28
J: TRBJ1-1
D: -
DNA: TGTGCCAGCAGTAGCAGGGGAGCTGAAGCTTTCTTT
CDR3: CASSSRGAEAFF

size: once
V: TRBV9
J: TRBJ2-2
D: TRBD1
DNA: TGTGCCAGCAGCGGGACAGGGGGCGCGAACACCGGGGAGCTGTTTTTT
CDR3: CASSGTGGANTGELFF

size: -
V: TRBV6-2/TRBV6-3
J: TRBJ1-2
D: TRBD1
DNA: TGTGCCAGCAGTAACTCAGGACAGGGGGCAAGGGAAAGGGGCTACACCTTC
CDR3: CASSNSGQGARERGYTF

size: -
V: TRBV5-1
J: TRBJ1-1
D: -
DNA: TGCGCCAGCAGCTTGGATTCCGGTTCGACTGAAGCTTTCTTT
CDR3: CASSLDSGSTEAFF

size: -
V: TRBV5-1
J: TRBJ2-7
D: TRBD1
DNA: TGCGCCAGCGGGACAGGGGGCACCTACGAGCAGTACTTC
CDR3: CASGTGGTYEQYF

size: -
V: TRBV7-9
J: TRBJ1-2
D: -
DNA: TGTGCCAGCAGCTTAGAAGAGGGCTTTGGGGGCTACACCTTC
CDR3: CASSLEEGFGGYTF

size: -
V: TRBV27
J: TRBJ2-2
D: -
DNA: TGTGCCAGCAGTCCCGACAGGACGAACACCGGGGAGCTGTTTTTT
CDR3: CASSPDRTNTGELFF

size: -
V: TRBV19
J: TRBJ1-4
D: -
DNA: TGTGCCAGTAGTACCCCAGGGGCAACTAATGAAAAACTGTTTTTT
CDR3: CASSTPGATNEKLFF

size: -
V: TRBV29-1
J: TRBJ2-7
D: TRBD1
DNA: TGCAGCGTCAGGACAGGGCCTTTCTCCTACGAGCAGTACTTC
CDR3: CSVRTGPFSYEQYF

size: -
V: TRBV30
J: TRBJ2-7
D: TRBD2
DNA: TGTGCCTCCGAGAGCGGGAGGGTGGGGTACGAGCAGTACTTC
CDR3: CASESGRVGYEQYF

size: -
V: TRBV5-1
J: TRBJ2-3
D: -
DNA: TGCGCCAGCAGCCCACAAGCGAGTAGCACAGATACGCAGTATTTT
CDR3: CASSPQASSTDTQYF

size: -
V: TRBV19
J: TRBJ2-7
D: TRBD2
DNA: TGTGCCACTAGAGGAGAGCGGGGGACGGCTTTCAACGAGCAGTACTTC
CDR3: CATRGERGTAFNEQYF

size: -
V: TRBV6-5
J: TRBJ1-1
D: TRBD1
DNA: TGTGCCAGCAGCGATAGGGGGCGGAGCACTGAAGCTTTCTTT
CDR3: CASSDRGRSTEAFF

size: -
V: TRBV5-1
J: TRBJ2-3
D: TRBD1
DNA: TGCGCCAGCAGCTGGGCCCCCGGGACAGGGTCTCGCACAGATACGCAGTATTTT
CDR3: CASSWAPGTGSRTDTQYF

size: -
V: TRBV4-3
J: TRBJ1-1
D: -
DNA: TGCGCCAGCAGCCAAGATATAAACAGGGAGGAAGCTTTCTTT
CDR3: CASSQDINREEAFF

size: -
V: TRBV27
J: TRBJ2-1
D: TRBD2
DNA: TGTGCCACGTCTCCGGGACTAGCCCACAATGAGCAGTTCTTC
CDR3: CATSPGLAHNEQFF

size: -
V: TRBV2
J: TRBJ2-7
D: -
DNA: TGTGCCAGCAGAAGAGGGTACGAGCAGTACTTC
CDR3: CASRRGYEQYF

size: -
V: TRBV15
J: TRBJ1-4
D: -
DNA: TGTGCCACCAGCAGGCGGCCTAATGAAAAACTGTTTTTT
CDR3: CATSRRPNEKLFF

size: -
V: TRBV7-9
J: TRBJ2-3
D: TRBD1
DNA: TGTGCCAGCAGCCCGAAATCGGGACAGGGGGCCACAGATACGCAGTATTTT
CDR3: CASSPKSGQGATDTQYF

size: few
V: TRBV7-9
J: TRBJ1-1
D: -
DNA: TGTGCCAGCAGCTCGGGGGGGCGGAAGAACACTGAAGCTTTCTTT
CDR3: CASSSGGRKNTEAFF

size: -
V: TRBV28
J: TRBJ1-2
D: TRBD1
DNA: TGTGCCAGCAGTATACCCATCGCCGGGACAGGGGGCTACACCTTC
CDR3: CASSIPIAGTGGYTF

size: -
V: TRBV29-1
J: TRBJ2-7
D: -
DNA: TGCAGCGTTACAGAACCCACCACCGAGCAGTACTTC
CDR3: CSVTEPTTEQYF

size: -
V: TRBV7-3
J: TRBJ2-2
D: -
DNA: TGTGCCAGCAGCCAATCAACGAACACCGGGGAGCTGTTTTTT
CDR3: CASSQSTNTGELFF

size: -
V: TRBV23-1
J: TRBJ2-6
D: -
DNA: TGCGCCAGCAGTCACGGGGGTTTTTTCCTCTCTGGGGCCAACGTCCTGACTTTC
CDR3: CASSHGGFFLSGANVLTF

size: -
V: TRBV2
J: TRBJ2-1
D: TRBD2
DNA: TGTGCCAGCAGGGGGGAGGGTGAGCAGTTCTTC
CDR3: CASRGEGEQFF